Listed here are 8 T cell receptor beta chains from one sample, sequenced in a study of cytomegalovirus exposure and HLA in healthy donors. The primer mix had 60 Vbeta and 13 Jbeta primers. Profiling relied on immunoSEQ multiplex PCR, and the TCRdb table lists in-frame clones only, not all of them. The sample holds 150,000 to 250,000 clones, 82% seen once. Sequencing was performed on PBMCs. The origin of the receptors is a woman aged 45-60 years in good health and CMV-seropositive.

The chain employs TRBV7-9 and TRBJ1-1; tentatively, D is TRBD1 (5 bases). CDR3 length equals 18 residues. Trimming removed 2 bases at V and 5 bases at J, with 24 bases between. The germline CDR1 and CDR2 sequences are SEHNR and FQNEAQ (reference sequence). CDR3 sequence: CASSLSSGIAFRQTEAFF. CDR3 sequence (DNA): TGTGCCAGCAGCTTATCGTCAGGGATAGCCTTTCGGCAGACTGAAGCTTTCTTT.

The chain carries TRBV10-3 and TRBJ2-3, with a possible D match to TRBD2 (7 bases). Trimming took off 9 bases at V and 2 bases at J, with 12 bases between the two ends. The CDR3 contains 13 residues. Germline V gives CDR1 ENHRY, CDR2 SYGVKD. The DNA of the CDR3 is TGTGCCATAGGGGGACTAAACACAGATACGCAGTATTTT. It specifies CAIGGLNTDTQYF.

The rearrangement links TRBV19 to TRBJ1-4; possibly TRBD1 for D (6 bases). Germline values: CDR1 LNHDA, CDR2 SQIVND (reference sequence). The CDR3 runs to 15 residues. V lost 5 bases, J lost 1 base, and 11 bases lay in between. CDR3 residues: CASSWQGQTNEKLFF. The CDR3 nucleotides read TGTGCCAGTAGTTGGCAGGGGCAAACTAATGAAAAACTGTTTTTT. Combining the CDR3 with reference TRBV19 and TRBJ1-4 gives the whole variable domain DGGITQSPKYLFRKEGQNVTLSCEQNLNHDAMYWYRQDPGQGLRLIYYSQIVNDFQKGDIAEGYSVSREKKESFPLTVTSAQKNPTAFYLCASSWQGQTNEKLFFGSGTQLSVL.

This clone was observed once. The rearrangement uses TRBV7-2 and TRBJ2-7, with 12 bases identical to TRBD2. Germline V gene sequence: CDR1 SGHTA, CDR2 FQGNSA. The CDR3 runs to 15 residues. Trimming took 3 bases from V and 2 from J; bases not matched to a gene: 2. CDR3 DNA: TGTGCCAGCAGCTTTTCTAGCGGGAGGGCCTACGAGCAGTACTTC. This encodes CASSFSSGRAYEQYF.

This rearrangement joins TRBV5-8 to TRBJ2-3; 10 nucleotides align to TRBD1. The V segment lost 4 bases and the J segment 2 bases; nucleotides outside the gene matches: 4. Germline V gene data show CDR1 as SGHTS and CDR2 as YDEGEE. The CDR3 sequence is 15 residues long. The CDR3 here is CASSLGQGFTDTQYF. CDR3 DNA: TGTGCCAGCAGCCTGGGACAGGGGTTCACAGATACGCAGTATTTT.

The chain couples TRBV19 to TRBJ1-2; 10 bases map to TRBD1. The V and J ends lost 6 bases and 4 bases, in that order; junction bases with no gene match: 14. Germline V gene lookup returns CDR1 LNHDA and CDR2 SQIVND (reference sequence). The CDR3 spans 17 residues. This chain's CDR3 is CASSPSDGTGDLYGYTF. The CDR3 DNA reads as TGTGCCAGTAGCCCATCAGACGGGACAGGGGACCTCTATGGCTACACCTTC.

This clone was observed once. Within the sample, other DNA sequences also encode this same CDR3. CDR3 sequence reads: CASSPPASGGGDTQYF. DNA for the CDR3: TGTGCCAGCTCACCACCGGCTAGCGGGGGTGGAGATACGCAGTATTTT. This chain joins TRBV18 and TRBJ2-3; 10 positions agree with TRBD2. The CDR3 length is 16 residues. Trimming cost V 0 bases and J 5 bases; bases outside gene matches: 5. From germline, CDR1 is KGHSH and CDR2 LQKENI.

The gene calls are TRBV28 and TRBJ2-6; D perhaps matches TRBD2 (7 bases). Trimming took off 7 bases at V and 6 bases at J, with 16 bases between the two ends. The CDR3 sequence is 15 residues long. The V gene's germline CDR1 is MDHEN and CDR2 SYDVKM. This chain's CDR3 is CASNSRGAEANVLTF. The CDR3 region has the DNA TGTGCCAGCAATTCCCGGGGGGCTGAGGCCAACGTCCTGACTTTC.